This entry concerns a single T cell receptor (beta chain). What it binds is not known. A read error may explain this, as a much larger clone is one base away. It was through 5'RACE template switching that TCR cDNA was made, with a universal primer site and UMIs added. TCRdb processed the 5' RACE reads anew with MiXCR; each CDR3 protein has one entry. Among hundreds of thousands of distinct CDR3 sequences listed, approximately 6% were seen once. These data come from a study of T cells after yellow fever vaccination. Study-wide points: Sorted repertoires could include abundant contaminating clonotypes from bulk cells. Post-booster repertoires contained most primary-vaccination clones again (around 96% CD4, about 90% CD8).

V lost 5 bases to trimming and J lost 10 bases, with 8 bases between them. CDR3 length: 10 amino acids. Germline assignment: CDR1 SNHLY and CDR2 FYNNEI. Sequencing was performed on PBMCs, taken 5 days after the yellow fever booster vaccination. The chain uses TRBV2 and TRBJ1-1; TRBD1 is a possible D gene (6 bases). The receptor comes from a man aged 25-45 years who received the YFV17D yellow fever vaccine. DNA for the CDR3: TGTGCCAGCAGTAACAGGGTAGCTTTCTTT. It yields the protein CASSNRVAFF.